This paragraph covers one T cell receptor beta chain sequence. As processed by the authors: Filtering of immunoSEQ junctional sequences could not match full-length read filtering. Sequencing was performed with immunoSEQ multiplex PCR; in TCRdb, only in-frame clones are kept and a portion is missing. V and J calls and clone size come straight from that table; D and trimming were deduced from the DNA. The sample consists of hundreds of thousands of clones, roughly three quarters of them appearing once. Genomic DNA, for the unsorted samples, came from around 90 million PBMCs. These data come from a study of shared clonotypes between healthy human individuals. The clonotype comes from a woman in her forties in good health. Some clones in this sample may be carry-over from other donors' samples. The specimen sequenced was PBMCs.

For the CDR3, the DNA is TGCGCCAGCACTCTGGAGGCAACGAACACCGGGGAGCTGTTTTTT. This gives the protein CASTLEATNTGELFF. The chain uses TRBV5-1 and TRBJ2-2; D possibly corresponds to TRBD2 (5 bases). V was trimmed by 6 bases and J by 0 bases, leaving 12 bases between them. CDR3 length: 15 residues. Looked up from germline, CDR1 is SGHRS and CDR2 is YFSETQ.